This entry lists 31 T cell receptor beta chains sequenced from one sample in a study of T cell responses to AZD1222 COVID-19 vaccine. Some clones are missing from TCRdb's copy, which holds only in-frame ones; the method was immunoSEQ multiplex PCR. This sample has 100,000 or so clones, with around nine tenths found just once. The specimen was peripheral blood, collected on day 0 of AZD1222 vaccination. The receptors shown here come from an adult in good health.

The CDR3 region is CASSYGGSSYNEQFF. Written as DNA, the CDR3 is TGTGCCAGCAGTTATGGAGGAAGCTCCTACAATGAGCAGTTCTTC. The V and J genes are TRBV6-2 or TRBV6-3 and TRBJ2-1, with D possibly being TRBD2 (5 bases). The germline V gene encodes CDR1 MNHEY and CDR2 SVGEGT. Trimming shortened V by 3 bases and J by 0 bases, and 9 bases separated the two germline ends. The CDR3 contains 15 residues.

V and J are TRBV7-3 and TRBJ1-2; 9 bases map to TRBD1. This CDR3 has 13 residues. The V gene's germline CDR1 is SGHTA and CDR2 FQGTGA. V lost 5 bases and J lost 8; bases outside the gene matches: 6. In nucleotides, the CDR3 is TGTGCCAGCAGCCCTGGGACAGGGCGAGGCTACACCTTC. Translated: CASSPGTGRGYTF.

CDR3 DNA sequence: TGTGCCTGGAATACGGGGACCGAAGCTTTCTTT. Translated, it gives CAWNTGTEAFF. The chain joins TRBV30 to TRBJ1-1; D is possibly TRBD1 (5 bases). Deletions cut 4 bases from V and 8 bases from J, with 11 bases between. Germline V gives CDR1 GTSNPN, CDR2 SVGIG (reference sequence). The CDR3 is 11 residues long.

V is TRBV7-6 and J is TRBJ2-7; 13 bases match TRBD2. The germline V gene has CDR1 SGHVS and CDR2 FNYEAQ. This CDR3 contains 18 residues. After removal of 5 bases from V and 2 bases from J, the junction contained 12 bases not matched to a gene. The CDR3 sequence is CASSRRIGTSGVTYEQYF. CDR3 coding DNA: TGTGCCAGCAGCCGTAGGATAGGGACTAGCGGGGTCACCTACGAGCAGTACTTC.

The chain carries TRBV2 and TRBJ1-1; TRBD1 is a possible D gene (6 bases). The CDR3 loop spans 14 amino acids. Looked up from germline, CDR1 is SNHLY and CDR2 is FYNNEI. V gave up 7 bases and J gave up 1 base, with 13 bases separating them. The CDR3: CASTVGHRNTEAFF. CDR3 coding DNA: TGTGCCAGCACCGTGGGACACCGGAACACTGAAGCTTTCTTT.

This clone was counted between two and nine times. This rearrangement joins TRBV7-3 to TRBJ1-1, with D possibly being TRBD1 (5 bases). Trimming removed 2 bases from V and 6 bases from J, with 13 bases in between. The CDR3 covers 14 residues. Germline CDR1 and CDR2: SGHTA and FQGTGA. The CDR3 loop reads CASSLRAAGSEAFF. The CDR3 DNA sequence: TGTGCCAGCAGCTTACGGGCCGCAGGGTCTGAAGCTTTCTTT.

This rearrangement joins TRBV19 to TRBJ1-2; 7 bases align to TRBD1. The V gene's germline CDR1 is LNHDA and CDR2 SQIVND (reference sequence). J gave up 4 bases and V 3 bases, and 5 bases lay outside the gene matches. CDR3 size: 14 residues. The CDR3 protein is CASSITGTVYGYTF. CDR3 coding DNA: TGTGCCAGTAGTATTACCGGGACAGTCTATGGCTACACCTTC. The variable domain in full, with the rest retrieved from reference TRBV19 and TRBJ1-2, is DGGITQSPKYLFRKEGQNVTLSCEQNLNHDAMYWYRQDPGQGLRLIYYSQIVNDFQKGDIAEGYSVSREKKESFPLTVTSAQKNPTAFYLCASSITGTVYGYTFGSGTRLTVV.

The V call is TRBV5-6, the J call TRBJ2-1; tentative D call: TRBD2 (5 bases). The CDR3 extends over 16 amino acids. The germline V and J ends were trimmed by 5 bases and 3 bases, with 18 bases remaining between them. The germline V gene has CDR1 SGHDT and CDR2 YYEEEE. CDR3 residues: CASRTLEGRNYNEQFF. Written as DNA, the CDR3 is TGTGCCAGCAGAACCCTCGAGGGCCGCAACTACAATGAGCAGTTCTTC.

The rearrangement links TRBV5-1 to TRBJ1-1; no reliable D call. Germline V CDR1 and CDR2: SGHRS, YFSETQ. The CDR3 covers 14 residues. Trimming stripped 0 bases from V and 5 bases from J, with 11 bases between. The CDR3 nucleotides are TGCGCCAGCAGCTTGGTATGGGGAAGGACTGAAGCTTTCTTT. This codes for CASSLVWGRTEAFF.

The rearrangement joins TRBV5-4 to TRBJ2-3, with TRBD2 as a possible D gene (5 bases). With 0 bases removed from V and 3 bases from J, the gap between germline ends came to 11 bases. The germline V gene has CDR1 SGHNT and CDR2 YYREEE (reference sequence). CDR3 length: 15 residues. The CDR3 region is CASSLDTPGTDTQYF. The CDR3 DNA follows: TGTGCCAGCAGCTTGGACACACCGGGGACAGATACGCAGTATTTT.

The chain has TRBV7-6 and TRBJ2-2, with TRBD1 identical over 7 bases. The CDR3 spans 16 residues. CDR1 SGHVS and CDR2 FNYEAQ come from the germline V gene. J lost 5 bases, V lost 1 base, and 7 bases had no gene match. Here the CDR3 DNA reads TGTGCCAGCAGCTTAGGGAAGGGGGCTAATACCGGGGAGCTGTTTTTT. Its translation: CASSLGKGANTGELFF.

This clone was detected only once. The rearrangement joins TRBV18 to TRBJ1-2; tentative D call: TRBD1 (6 bases). The CDR3 sequence is 14 residues long. The germline gives CDR1 KGHSH, CDR2 LQKENI. The V end lost 3 bases, the J end lost 2 bases, and 10 bases lay between the germline ends. The CDR3 loop is CASSPGTRNYGYTF. Here the CDR3 DNA reads TGTGCCAGCTCACCCGGGACAAGGAACTATGGCTACACCTTC.

The chain is built from TRBV12-1 and TRBJ2-1; whether TRBD2, the table's D call, matches the DNA was not checked. TRBV12-1 is a pseudogene locus. The CDR3 loop spans 16 amino acids. Written as DNA, the CDR3 is TGTGCCAGCAGCCCCGGGACTAGCGGGACCTACAATGAGCAGTTCTTC. Translated: CASSPGTSGTYNEQFF.

The CDR3 here is CAWSVNLREQYF. The CDR3, as DNA: TGTGCCTGGAGTGTAAACCTTCGGGAGCAGTACTTC. The genes are TRBV30 and TRBJ2-7; D is undetermined. Per germline, CDR1 GTSNPN and CDR2 SVGIG (reference sequence). The CDR3 extends over 12 amino acids. Trimming took 0 bases from V and 7 from J, leaving 10 bases between them.

The CDR3 region has the DNA TGTGCCAGCAGCCAAGTCAGGGGGCCGAACACTGAAGCTTTCTTT. Amino acid sequence: CASSQVRGPNTEAFF. The V gene is TRBV3-1 (or the pseudogene TRBV3-2), the J gene TRBJ1-1; 8 bases map to TRBD1. The junction had 2 bases not matched to a gene; V was cut back by 1 base and J by 1 base. CDR3 length: 15 residues. Germline V gene sequence: CDR1 LGHDT, CDR2 YNNKEL (reference sequence).

This sequence joins TRBV27 and TRBJ1-4, with 9 bases matching TRBD1. Germline assignment: CDR1 MNHEY and CDR2 SMNVEV (reference sequence). V shed 5 bases and J 3 bases; nucleotides not matched to a gene: 10. The CDR3 is 17 residues long. The CDR3 loop reads CASSRTGGRSANEKLFF. The CDR3 DNA is TGTGCCAGCAGTCGAACAGGGGGCAGATCAGCTAATGAAAAACTGTTTTTT.

The chain recombines TRBV19 with TRBJ1-2; a possible D gene is TRBD1 (6 bases). The germline V and J ends were trimmed by 6 bases and 2 bases, with 13 bases remaining between them. Germline loops: CDR1 LNHDA, CDR2 SQIVND (reference sequence). This CDR3 spans 14 amino acids. CDR3 region: CASRIGQINYGYTF. CDR3 coding DNA: TGTGCCAGTAGAATTGGACAGATAAACTATGGCTACACCTTC.

The sample holds a few counts of this clone. The chain employs TRBV19 and TRBJ1-2; a possible D gene is TRBD1 (5 bases). Trimming removed 5 bases at V and 0 bases at J, with 10 bases between. This CDR3 contains 14 residues. The germline V gene has CDR1 LNHDA and CDR2 SQIVND (reference sequence). This CDR3 is CASSVGTSNYGYTF. CDR3 DNA sequence: TGTGCCAGTAGTGTCGGGACTTCTAACTATGGCTACACCTTC.

The gene calls are TRBV5-5 and TRBJ1-6, with 8 bases matching TRBD1. V was clipped by 5 bases and J by 2 bases; unmatched bases: 6. The length of the CDR3 is 16 residues. The V gene's germline CDR1 is SGHKS and CDR2 YYEKEE (reference sequence). The CDR3 coding sequence is TGTGCCAGCAGTCGACAGGGGACCCCCTATAATTCACCCCTCCACTTT. This sequence encodes CASSRQGTPYNSPLHF.

This rearrangement joins TRBV10-2 to TRBJ2-7, with no clear D. CDR1 is WSHSY and CDR2 is SAAADI in the germline V gene. The V end was cut by 5 bases, the J end by 6 bases, with 14 bases between. The CDR3 is 13 amino acids. The CDR3 reads CASSSPPSLEQYF. The DNA of the CDR3 is TGCGCCAGCAGTTCTCCACCCTCTCTCGAGCAGTACTTC.

This clone was counted a single time. J is TRBJ1-3 and V is TRBV19, with 8 bases that match TRBD1. The germline CDR1 and CDR2 sequences are LNHDA and SQIVND (reference sequence). The CDR3 sequence is 14 residues long. The J segment lost 2 bases and the V segment lost 7 bases, leaving 4 bases of the junction unmatched. The CDR3 region is CASKKTGAGNTIYF. CDR3 DNA sequence: TGTGCCAGTAAAAAGACAGGGGCTGGAAACACCATATATTTT.

The gene calls are TRBV6-5 and TRBJ2-7, with 9 nucleotides matching TRBD1. The CDR3 sequence is 14 residues long. Per germline, CDR1 MNHEY and CDR2 SVGAGI. V lost 0 bases, J lost 6 bases, and 3 bases stayed unmatched. The CDR3 bases are TGTGCCAGCAGTTACTCGACAGGGGGTAGCGAGCAGTACTTC. This gives the protein CASSYSTGGSEQYF.

The V call is TRBV5-1, the J call TRBJ1-2; tentatively, D is TRBD1 (6 bases). V was cut by 3 bases and J by 2 bases, with 11 bases left in between. Germline CDR1 and CDR2: SGHRS and YFSETQ. There are 14 residues in the CDR3. The CDR3 protein is CASSSLTGNYGYTF. The CDR3 DNA reads as TGCGCCAGCAGCTCGCTGACAGGCAACTATGGCTACACCTTC.

The V gene is TRBV23-1, the J gene TRBJ2-7; TRBD2 might be the D (6 bases). TRBV23-1 is sorted into the ORF group, with uncertain function. The CDR3 has 13 residues. Trimming left V 3 bases short and J 3 bases short, with 9 bases between. CDR3 DNA: TGCGCCAGCAGTCAGAGGGACTTCTACGAGCAGTACTTC. This encodes CASSQRDFYEQYF.

This chain uses TRBV4-3 with TRBJ1-5; unclear D gene. Germline lookup yields CDR1 LGHNA and CDR2 YSLEER. The V gene lost 1 base and the J gene lost 2 bases, with 6 bases spanning the gap. This CDR3 comprises 14 residues. The CDR3 DNA reads as TGCGCCAGCAGCCAAGCGGCAGGCAATCAGCCCCAGCATTTT. Translated, it gives CASSQAAGNQPQHF.

The chain combines TRBV5-1 with TRBJ1-2, with a weak D call TRBD1 (5 bases). This CDR3 is 12 amino acids long. V was pared by 0 bases and J by 8 bases, with 8 bases between. Germline assignment: CDR1 SGHRS and CDR2 YFSETQ. The CDR3 reads CASSLEGEGYTF. The DNA for the CDR3 is TGCGCCAGCAGCTTGGAAGGGGAAGGCTACACCTTC.

The J gene is TRBJ1-5, the V gene TRBV20-1; 9 positions agree with TRBD1. Germline trimming cut 3 bases from V and 3 bases from J; bases unmatched to any gene: 6. In germline, CDR1 is DFQATT, CDR2 SNEGSKA (reference sequence). This CDR3 has 15 residues. This CDR3 is CSASSYRGLNQPQHF. In DNA form, the CDR3 reads TGCAGTGCTAGTTCATACAGGGGGCTCAATCAGCCCCAGCATTTT.

This rearrangement joins TRBV19 to TRBJ1-1; TRBD1 matches 8 bases. The junction had 4 bases not matched to a gene; V was cut back by 5 bases and J by 2 bases. The CDR3 sequence is 14 residues long. The germline V gene encodes CDR1 LNHDA and CDR2 SQIVND (reference sequence). The CDR3, as DNA: TGTGCCAGTAGTCACAGGGGGTCCAACACTGAAGCTTTCTTT. Translation gives CASSHRGSNTEAFF.

This clone was seen a handful of times. This rearrangement joins TRBV7-2 to TRBJ1-2; no clear D gene. The V end lost 4 bases, the J end lost 1 base, and 10 bases lay between the germline ends. The length of the CDR3 is 14 residues. The germline gives CDR1 SGHTA, CDR2 FQGNSA. As DNA, the CDR3 is TGTGCCAGCAGCTCCCTTTCTTTTAACTATGGCTACACCTTC. Protein sequence: CASSSLSFNYGYTF. Full variable domain (rest looked up from reference TRBV7-2 and TRBJ1-2): GAGVSQSPSNKVTEKGKDVELRCDPISGHTALYWYRQSLGQGLEFLIYFQGNSAPDKSGLPSDRFSAERTGGSVSTLTIQRTQQEDSAVYLCASSSLSFNYGYTFGSGTRLTVV.

The chain couples TRBV6-2 or TRBV6-3 to TRBJ2-7, with D perhaps TRBD1 (5 bases). The V gene's germline CDR1 is MNHEY and CDR2 SVGEGT. The CDR3 spans 13 residues. V was cut by 6 bases and J by 0 bases, with 9 bases left in between. The CDR3 DNA sequence: TGTGCCAGCAGCAGACAGACCTCCTACGAGCAGTACTTC. Encoded protein: CASSRQTSYEQYF.

The V call is TRBV6-5, the J call TRBJ1-2; D gene uncertain. The CDR3 is made up of 14 amino acids. Trimming shortened V by 2 bases and J by 5 bases, and 12 bases separated the two germline ends. CDR1 and CDR2 from the germline V gene are MNHEY and SVGAGI. The CDR3 DNA reads TGTGCCAGCAGTTACCTAGGGATTGAGTATGGCTACACCTTC. Translated, it gives CASSYLGIEYGYTF.